The 2 T cell receptor beta chains listed next were all sequenced from one sample in a study of technical replicates of blood from four donors. Sequencing was performed with immunoSEQ multiplex PCR; in TCRdb, only in-frame clones are kept and a portion is missing. The sample contains approximately 95,000 clones, approximately 95% of which appear only once. The sequencing sample was made of T cells isolated from PBMCs. Receptors were obtained from a human donor in good health.

The chain links TRBV27 to TRBJ2-1; D gene uncertain. Germline V CDR1 and CDR2: MNHEY, SMNVEV (reference sequence). CDR3 length equals 11 residues. Trimming removed 2 bases from V and 14 bases from J, with 10 bases in between. DNA of the CDR3: TGTGCCAGCAGTTTAGGCAGGATGAAGTTCTTC. Translated, it gives CASSLGRMKFF.

V usage is TRBV2 and J usage is TRBJ2-1, with TRBD2 matching 8 bases. The CDR3 loop spans 16 amino acids. J lost 6 bases, V lost 10 bases, and 17 bases had no gene match. Germline lookup yields CDR1 SNHLY and CDR2 FYNNEI. The CDR3 sequence: CATNPPQAGGGNEQFF. As DNA, the CDR3 is TGTGCCACCAATCCCCCCCAGGCGGGAGGCGGCAATGAGCAGTTCTTC.